This T cell receptor beta chain came from a study of control samples from healthy donors and cancer patients. There are 16 residues in the CDR3. Trimming removed 3 bases from V and 8 bases from J; junction bases left unmatched: 14. Looked up from germline, CDR1 is SGDLS and CDR2 is YYNGEE. The repertoire was sequenced with immunoSEQ multiplex PCR; TCRdb's copy has only in-frame clones and lacks some. The table includes tens of thousands of clones, approximately 93% detected once. The source material was blood. This chain links TRBV9 with TRBJ1-5; 7 bases agree with TRBD1. The clonotype comes from a man aged 60-69 years in good health. The CDR3 is CASSGGQAVGREPQHF. CDR3 DNA sequence: TGTGCCAGCAGCGGTGGACAGGCGGTGGGGAGGGAGCCCCAGCATTTT.